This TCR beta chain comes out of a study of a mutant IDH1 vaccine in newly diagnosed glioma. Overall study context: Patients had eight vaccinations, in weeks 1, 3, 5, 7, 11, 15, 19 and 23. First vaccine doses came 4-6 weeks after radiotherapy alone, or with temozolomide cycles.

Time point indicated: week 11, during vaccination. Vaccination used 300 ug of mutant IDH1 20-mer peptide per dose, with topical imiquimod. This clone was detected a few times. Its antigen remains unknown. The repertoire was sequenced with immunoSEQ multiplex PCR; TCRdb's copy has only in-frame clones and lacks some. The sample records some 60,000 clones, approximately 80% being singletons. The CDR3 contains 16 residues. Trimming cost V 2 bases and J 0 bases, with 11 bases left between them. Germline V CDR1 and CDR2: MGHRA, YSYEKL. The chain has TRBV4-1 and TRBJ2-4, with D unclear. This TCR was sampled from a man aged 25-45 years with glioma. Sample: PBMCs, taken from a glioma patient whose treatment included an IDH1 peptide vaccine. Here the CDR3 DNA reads TGCGCCAGCAGCCAATTGGGTTTCCTAGCCAAAAACATTCAGTACTTC. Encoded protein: CASSQLGFLAKNIQYF.